Presented here are 19 T cell receptor beta chains from one specimen sequenced in a study of tumor and adjacent non-tumor tissue in lung cancer. A modified ARM-PCR protocol with three rounds of nested PCR amplified TCRbeta. Each CDR3 protein is one row after TCRdb ran MiXCR on the multiplex PCR reads. The sample lists more than 90,000 distinct CDR3 sequences, about 70% seen once, with 18% in the top ten. This sample's RNA came from whole unsorted tissue. The sequencing input was lung tumor tissue. These receptors all stem from a man in his sixties with non-small cell lung cancer.

Remarks on this clonotype: A much larger clone lies a single base off, so this may be a read error. The rearrangement joins TRBV28 to TRBJ2-1, with 13 bases fitting TRBD2. The length of the CDR3 is 15 residues. Germline-derived CDR1 and CDR2 are MDHEN and SYDVKM. V gave up 7 bases and J gave up 7 bases; unmatched junction bases: 7. The CDR3 region is CASIILAGGANEQFF. The CDR3 bases are TGTGCCAGCATTATACTAGCGGGAGGGGCAAATGAGCAGTTCTTC.

About this clonotype itself: Since the CDR3 does not end with the conserved phenylalanine or tryptophan, this likely comes from a read error. This chain connects TRBV25-1 to TRBJ2-7; D is uncertain. The CDR3 contains 16 residues. The V end was cut by 3 bases, the J end by 0 bases, with 15 bases between. Per the germline V gene, CDR1 is MGHDK and CDR2 is SYGVNS. The CDR3 bases are TGTGCCAGCAGTGATAAAGACCCCAGCTACTCCTACGAGCAGTACTCC. Protein sequence: CASSDKDPSYSYEQYS.

As to this clonotype: Mismatch with germline at one junction end may stem from a read error. The V and J genes are TRBV29-1 and TRBJ2-1; a possible D gene is TRBD1 (5 bases). This CDR3 has 14 residues. In germline, CDR1 is SQVTM, CDR2 ANQGSEA. Here the CDR3 reads CCVQGDGWLNKQFF. The CDR3, as DNA: TGCTGCGTCCAAGGGGATGGGTGGCTCAATAAGCAGTTCTTC.

This clonotype occurred many times. The chain has TRBV12-3 or TRBV12-4 and TRBJ2-1, with D perhaps TRBD1 (5 bases). This CDR3 comprises 13 residues. Trimming took off 3 bases at V and 3 bases at J, with 6 bases between the two ends. CDR3 DNA sequence: TGTGCCAGCAGTTTGGACAACTACAATGAGCAGTTCTTC. Amino acid sequence: CASSLDNYNEQFF.

The chain employs TRBV7-3 and TRBJ2-2; D uncertain. The germline V and J ends were trimmed by 7 bases and 1 base, with 7 bases remaining between them. The germline V gene has CDR1 SGHTA and CDR2 FQGTGA. CDR3 length: 13 residues. CDR3 coding DNA: TGTGCCAGCAACCCTAAGAACACCGGGGAGCTGTTTTTT. This encodes CASNPKNTGELFF.

As concerns this clonotype: Relative to the germline gene, one junction end is altered; a read error may explain this. This rearrangement joins TRBV11-2 to TRBJ1-1, with D perhaps matching TRBD1 (5 bases). The germline CDR1 and CDR2 sequences are SGHAT and FQNNGV. There are 15 residues in the CDR3. The CDR3, as DNA: TGTGCCAGCAACTTAGATGGACTGAGGGGCACTGAAGCTTTCTTT. This encodes CASNLDGLRGTEAFF. The full variable domain, with the rest looked up from reference TRBV11-2 and TRBJ1-1, is EAGVAQSPRYKIIEKRQSVAFWCNPISGHATLYWYQQILGQGPKLLIQFQNNGVVDDSQLPKDRFSAERLKGVDSTLKIQPAKLEDSAVYLCASNLDGLRGTEAFFGQGTRLTVV.

In the case of this clonotype: Here the CDR3 omits its conserved ending phenylalanine or tryptophan, so a read error is the likely source. V is TRBV29-1 and J is TRBJ2-1; a weak D match, TRBD2 (7 bases). From germline, CDR1 is SQVTM and CDR2 ANQGSEA. There are 14 residues in the CDR3. This CDR3 is CSVWTRGGPGEQFL. In DNA form, the CDR3 reads TGCAGTGTTTGGACTAGGGGGGGGCCTGGTGAGCAGTTCTTA.

Notes on this clonotype: A read error may produce the germline difference seen at one junction end. The genes are TRBV6-2 or TRBV6-3 and TRBJ2-7; D unresolved. CDR3 length equals 17 residues. From germline, CDR1 is MNHEY and CDR2 SVGEGT. DNA for the CDR3: TGTGCCAACAGTTACGGTTATGCGAGCAGGAGACCCTGCGAGCAGTACTTC. Translating gives CANSYGYASRRPCEQYF.

Details on this clonotype: A much bigger clone sits one base away, suggesting this may be a read error. The chain recombines TRBV7-9 with TRBJ1-1; D possibly corresponds to TRBD1 (5 bases). This CDR3 comprises 14 residues. Trimming shortened V by 0 bases and J by 7 bases, and 12 bases separated the two germline ends. Germline V gene sequence: CDR1 SEHNR, CDR2 FQNEAQ (reference sequence). The CDR3 region has the DNA TGTGCCAGCAGCTTAGCGCCAGGGCAGATTGAAGCTTTCTTT. It translates to CASSLAPGQIEAFF.

The chain employs TRBV4-3 and TRBJ1-4; D not certain. Germline lookup yields CDR1 LGHNA and CDR2 YSLEER. Deletions cut 5 bases from V and 9 bases from J, with 22 bases between. The CDR3 covers 16 residues. CDR3 sequence reads: CASSTSTGSKGKKLFF. CDR3 sequence (DNA): TGCGCCAGCAGCACTAGCACCGGGTCGAAGGGTAAAAAACTGTTTTTT.

The V gene is TRBV29-1, the J gene TRBJ2-1, with D possibly being TRBD1 (6 bases). Germline V CDR1 and CDR2: SQVTM, ANQGSEA. The CDR3 contains 12 residues. Trimming shortened V by 5 bases and J by 15 bases, and 20 bases separated the two germline ends. This chain's CDR3 is CSVQGFYNDLFF. The CDR3 bases are TGCAGCGTTCAGGGGTTCTACAATGACCTGTTCTTC.

About this clonotype: One end of the junction does not line up with germline, which may come from a read error. The V and J genes are TRBV2 and TRBJ2-4, with D perhaps TRBD1 or TRBD2 (6 bases each). Per the germline V gene, CDR1 is SNHLY and CDR2 is FYNNEI. The CDR3 length is 15 residues. CDR3 loop: CASSGGRAHKNIRYF. CDR3 DNA: TGTGCCAGCAGCGGGGGCAGAGCTCACAAAAACATTCGGTACTTC.

About this clonotype itself: This may come from a read error, since a much larger clone is one base off. This chain joins TRBV6-6 and TRBJ2-6; perhaps TRBD1 as D (6 bases). This CDR3 has 14 amino acids. The V end was cut by 6 bases, the J end by 5 bases, with 11 bases between. Germline V CDR1 and CDR2: MNHNY, SVGAGI (reference sequence). The CDR3 DNA follows: TGTGCCAGCAGCACAGGGTCCTGGGCCAACGTCCTGACTTTC. Translation: CASSTGSWANVLTF.

Turning to this clonotype: Germline is not matched at one junction end, which may reflect a read error. The chain links TRBV29-1 to TRBJ2-1; maybe TRBD2 (5 bases). The CDR3 runs to 14 residues. Germline V gene sequence: CDR1 SQVTM, CDR2 ANQGSEA. The CDR3 DNA reads TGCAGCGCTGGACTTGCGGGCTCCTACGATGAGCAGTTCTTC. It codes for CSAGLAGSYDEQFF.

Comments on this clonotype: It may be a read error: a sequence one base away is much more abundant. The gene calls are TRBV5-1 and TRBJ1-1, with D possibly matching TRBD1 (5 bases). The V end lost 2 bases, the J end lost 1 base, and 9 bases lay between the germline ends. Germline-derived CDR1 and CDR2 are SGHRS and YFSETQ. CDR3 length: 14 residues. This chain's CDR3 is CASSLHTGNTEAFF. CDR3 DNA sequence: TGCGCCAGCAGCTTACATACAGGGAACACTGAAGCTTTCTTT.

This clonotype showed up just a few times. At one boundary the junction diverges from the germline segment, which might be a read error. The chain recombines TRBV11-2 with TRBJ2-1; 12 positions match TRBD2. The germline CDR1 and CDR2 sequences are SGHAT and FQNNGV. The CDR3 length is 18 residues. The chain's CDR3 is CTSSLQPPSSGGANEQFF. For the CDR3, the DNA is TGTACCAGCAGCCTACAACCTCCCTCTAGCGGGGGGGCCAATGAGCAGTTCTTC.

This clonotype was detected only a few times. Likely a read error: the CDR3 ends without its conserved phenylalanine or tryptophan. This sequence joins TRBV18 and TRBJ1-5, with D possibly matching TRBD1 (5 bases). Trimming stripped 5 bases from V and 4 bases from J, with 9 bases between. There are 13 residues in the CDR3. The germline V gene encodes CDR1 KGHSH and CDR2 LQKENI. Written as DNA, the CDR3 is TGTGCCAGCTCAAGGGACGAGAATCAGCCCCAGCATTAT. This sequence encodes CASSRDENQPQHY.

The CDR3 DNA reads TGTGCCAGCAGCCAGACTGGAGGGGCTACTAATGAAAAACTGTTTTTT. Its protein is CASSQTGGATNEKLFF. The chain links TRBV4-2 to TRBJ1-4; D is possibly TRBD1 (5 bases). The V end lost 3 bases, the J end lost 2 bases, and 13 bases lay between the germline ends. CDR3 length equals 16 residues. The germline CDR1 and CDR2 sequences are LGHNA and YNFKEQ.

This clonotype was recorded at least ten times. V usage is TRBV6-5 and J usage is TRBJ2-7, with TRBD1 matching 8 bases. The germline CDR1 and CDR2 sequences are MNHEY and SVGAGI. J lost 7 bases, V lost 6 bases, and 5 bases had no gene match. The CDR3 extends over 12 amino acids. CDR3 protein: CASSETGVEQYF. In DNA form, the CDR3 reads TGTGCCAGCAGCGAGACAGGGGTTGAGCAGTACTTC.